Included here is one TCR beta chain sequence, with context. This sample was taken from a study of blood T cell repertoires in COVID-19. The V segment lost 1 base and the J segment 12 bases; nucleotides outside the gene matches: 14. Germline assignment: CDR1 SGHTA and CDR2 FQGNSA. The CDR3 has 15 residues. Assay used: immunoSEQ multiplex PCR; TCRdb lists only in-frame clones, some missing. The profile shows about 270,000 clones, 85% to 90% of them singletons. This clonotype originated in a young man who had recovered from COVID-19. What was sequenced was PBMCs or T cells enriched from blood (not recorded which). The J gene is TRBJ2-7, the V gene TRBV7-2; 8 nucleotides line up with TRBD1. The CDR3 sequence: CASSLGWTGPTGMYF. The CDR3 DNA reads TGTGCCAGCAGCTTAGGTTGGACAGGGCCCACCGGAATGTACTTC. Drawing the rest from reference TRBV7-2 and TRBJ2-7, the complete variable domain is GAGVSQSPSNKVTEKGKDVELRCDPISGHTALYWYRQSLGQGLEFLIYFQGNSAPDKSGLPSDRFSAERTGGSVSTLTIQRTQQEDSAVYLCASSLGWTGPTGMYFGPGTRLTVT.